The 11 T cell receptor beta chains below all came from one sample that was sequenced in a study of cytomegalovirus exposure and HLA in healthy donors. The PCR had 60 Vbeta and 13 Jbeta primers. Sequencing used immunoSEQ multiplex PCR; TCRdb keeps in-frame clones, though not all of them. Of 150,000 to 200,000 clones listed, around 79% were seen once; the top ten hold around 4.3%. Sequencing used PBMCs. These receptors were collected from a woman in her 30s in good health and CMV-seropositive.

This chain connects TRBV20-1 to TRBJ1-1; 9 bases map to TRBD1. Germline loops: CDR1 DFQATT, CDR2 SNEGSKA (reference sequence). The trim removed 5 bases at V and 8 bases at J, leaving 3 bases unmatched. The CDR3 is 11 amino acids. The chain's CDR3 is CSASGTGEAFF. The CDR3 DNA sequence: TGCAGTGCTTCCGGGACAGGGGAAGCTTTCTTT.

This chain connects TRBV5-1 to TRBJ2-3; 9 bases agree with TRBD2. CDR3 length: 17 residues. The ends lost 3 bases at V and 6 bases at J; junction bases unmatched: 14. CDR1 is SGHRS, CDR2 YFSETQ, per germline. CDR3 sequence (DNA): TGCGCCAGCAGCTCAATAATAGCGGGAGAGGATGCGGATACGCAGTATTTT. This gives the protein CASSSIIAGEDADTQYF.

The chain couples TRBV4-2 to TRBJ2-1; 10 bases line up with TRBD2. This CDR3 region has 18 residues. CDR1 LGHNA and CDR2 YNFKEQ come from the germline V gene. J gave up 5 bases and V 0 bases, and 10 bases lay outside the gene matches. CDR3 amino acids: CASSQDTFLAGADNEQFF. The CDR3 DNA reads as TGTGCCAGCAGCCAAGACACCTTTCTAGCGGGAGCAGACAATGAGCAGTTCTTC.

The chain is built from TRBV5-1 and TRBJ2-2, with TRBD2 matching 13 bases. The V gene's germline CDR1 is SGHRS and CDR2 YFSETQ. V gave up 5 bases and J gave up 5 bases; unmatched junction bases: 6. This CDR3 region has 16 residues. The CDR3 protein is CASRAGLAGVTGELFF. The CDR3 DNA reads as TGCGCCAGCAGAGCTGGACTAGCGGGGGTAACCGGGGAGCTGTTTTTT.

The gene calls are TRBV25-1 and TRBJ2-1; TRBD2 matches at 8 bases. This CDR3 contains 16 residues. Germline CDR1 reads MGHDK; CDR2 reads SYGVNS. Trimming removed 8 bases from V and 4 bases from J; junction bases left unmatched: 13. The CDR3 spells CASVHKRERVYNEQFF. Written as DNA, the CDR3 is TGTGCCAGCGTCCACAAGCGGGAGCGGGTTTACAATGAGCAGTTCTTC.

The chain has TRBV4-1 and TRBJ2-2, with TRBD1 matching 7 bases. This CDR3 spans 19 amino acids. Per germline, CDR1 MGHRA and CDR2 YSYEKL. V lost 0 bases, J lost 5 bases, and 15 bases stayed unmatched. The CDR3 here is CASSQDRDRITDSTGELFF. The DNA for the CDR3 is TGCGCCAGCAGCCAAGACCGGGACAGAATAACAGATAGTACCGGGGAGCTGTTTTTT.

The genes are TRBV2 and TRBJ2-1; 10 bases fit TRBD2. Germline V gene data show CDR1 as SNHLY and CDR2 as FYNNEI. V lost 4 bases, J lost 9 bases, and 9 bases stayed unmatched. This CDR3 contains 15 residues. Here the CDR3 reads CASSVESGRAPEQFF. CDR3 bases: TGTGCCAGCAGTGTAGAGAGCGGGAGGGCCCCTGAGCAGTTCTTC.

The chain recombines TRBV10-3 with TRBJ2-7, with 10 bases matching TRBD2. This CDR3 region has 17 residues. Germline values: CDR1 ENHRY, CDR2 SYGVKD. V dropped 0 bases and J dropped 4; count of bases not matched to a gene: 9. Here the CDR3 DNA reads TGTGCCATCAGTGAGTCAGTACTACTAGCGGGAAGGTACGAGCAGTACTTC. It translates to CAISESVLLAGRYEQYF.

This clone was seen only once. The J gene is TRBJ1-3, the V gene TRBV5-6; no clear D. Trimming left V 1 base short and J 0 bases short, with 11 bases between. Germline-derived CDR1 and CDR2 are SGHDT and YYEEEE. This CDR3 is 16 amino acids long. The chain's CDR3 is CASSLWRRLSGNTIYF. For the CDR3, the DNA is TGTGCCAGCAGCTTGTGGAGGAGACTCTCTGGAAACACCATATATTTT.

The chain recombines TRBV4-1 with TRBJ2-1; D is possibly TRBD2 (5 bases). This CDR3 comprises 17 residues. V lost 4 bases to trimming and J lost 7 bases, with 23 bases between them. Germline V lookup: CDR1 MGHRA, CDR2 YSYEKL. CDR3 sequence: CASSLGWTGIIRNEQFF. CDR3 coding DNA: TGCGCCAGCAGCCTCGGGTGGACGGGAATCATTCGGAATGAGCAGTTCTTC.

J is TRBJ2-7 and V is TRBV15; no definite D call. Trimming shortened V by 0 bases and J by 13 bases, and 13 bases separated the two germline ends. Germline values: CDR1 LNHNV, CDR2 YYDKDF (reference sequence). The CDR3 totals 12 residues. CDR3 region: CATSRDRVLLYF. Here the CDR3 DNA reads TGTGCCACCAGCAGAGATCGGGTCCTGCTTTACTTC.